These 21 T cell receptor beta chains came from one sample sequenced in a study of T-cell reconstitution after alpha-beta-depleted transplantation in children (TCRdb year 2016). Library creation used PCR. TCRdb records Illumina HiSeq 2500 as the sequencer. TCR libraries were prepared with molecular barcoding, using unique molecular identifiers to normalize TCRbeta repertoire quantification. The public reads were reprocessed in TCRdb via fastp at Q25 and MiXCR, keeping in-frame beta chains. Each CDR3 protein gets just one entry, which takes the most common genes and DNA from the rows behind it. For this sample there are about 590,000 distinct CDR3 sequences; 10% to 15% appear just once. The ten largest clones represent about 2% of the sample. What the treatment or condition label conveys for this sample: allogeneic hematopoietic cell transplantation with graft depleted of TCRalphabeta T cells and CD19 B cells.

The starting material was PBMCs, mostly from graft donor cells, obtained 360 days after TCRalphabeta/CD19-depleted stem cell transplant. The receptors derive from a male patient aged 10 to 17 who had a stem cell transplant for acute myeloid leukemia, so the T cells may come from the graft donor.

The chain joins TRBV19 to TRBJ1-3; D remains ambiguous. Trimming took off 10 bases at V and 0 bases at J, with 16 bases between the two ends. The germline V gene encodes CDR1 LNHDA and CDR2 SQIVND (reference sequence). There are 15 residues in the CDR3. The CDR3 DNA is TGTGCCACCTGCGCGGACGGACCCTCTGGAAACACCATATATTTT. It specifies CATCADGPSGNTIYF. The full variable domain, rest sourced from reference TRBV19 and TRBJ1-3, is DGGITQSPKYLFRKEGQNVTLSCEQNLNHDAMYWYRQDPGQGLRLIYYSQIVNDFQKGDIAEGYSVSREKKESFPLTVTSAQKNPTAFYLCATCADGPSGNTIYFGEGSWLTVV.

This clonotype was detected only a few times. V usage is TRBV12-3 or TRBV12-4 and J usage is TRBJ2-3; a weak D match, TRBD1 (6 bases). With 7 bases removed from V and 14 bases from J, the gap between germline ends came to 16 bases. The CDR3 has 11 residues. The CDR3, as DNA: TGTGCCAGCACCATCAGGGGCTCAACGTATTTT. Encoded protein: CASTIRGSTYF.

This chain uses TRBV28 with TRBJ2-7, with 11 bases aligning to TRBD1. V was pared by 3 bases and J by 4 bases, with 14 bases of the junction left unmatched. The germline CDR1 and CDR2 sequences are MDHEN and SYDVKM. The CDR3 is 18 amino acids. Here the CDR3 reads CASSFMRLRRDRGYEQYF. Here the CDR3 DNA reads TGTGCCAGCAGTTTCATGAGGCTCAGGAGGGACAGGGGGTACGAGCAGTACTTC.

This clonotype has a count of ten or more. The V call is TRBV7-9, the J call TRBJ2-5; the D gene is possibly TRBD2 (6 bases). The CDR3 runs 13 residues. Deletions cut 5 bases from V and 3 bases from J, with 10 bases between. The germline gives CDR1 SEHNR, CDR2 FQNEAQ (reference sequence). For the CDR3, the DNA is TGTGCCAGCAGCCTGACTAGGGAAGAGACCCAGTACTTC. The encoded protein is CASSLTREETQYF. Based on the CDR3 plus reference TRBV7-9 and TRBJ2-5, the full variable domain is DTGVSQNPRHKITKRGQNVTFRCDPISEHNRLYWYRQTLGQGPEFLTYFQNEAQLEKSRLLSDRFSAERPKGSFSTLEIQRTEQGDSAMYLCASSLTREETQYFGPGTRLLVL.

The rearrangement joins TRBV6-1 to TRBJ1-5; D is unclear. Looked up from germline, CDR1 is MNHNS and CDR2 is SASEGT. This CDR3 contains 15 residues. Between the trimmed V and J ends, which lost 6 bases and 0 bases, there was a span of 12 bases. CDR3 sequence (DNA): TGTGCCAGCAGGATGCGGGAATATAGCAATCAGCCCCAGCATTTT. It yields the protein CASRMREYSNQPQHF.

This clonotype was counted at least ten times. The chain recombines TRBV6-2 or TRBV6-3 with TRBJ2-3; 12 positions agree with TRBD2. V gave up 0 bases and J gave up 3 bases; unmatched junction bases: 1. The CDR3 has 16 residues. Germline CDR1 is MNHEY and CDR2 is SVGEGT. The CDR3 loop reads CASSYSGLAGTDTQYF. CDR3 bases: TGTGCCAGCAGTTACTCCGGACTAGCGGGAACAGATACGCAGTATTTT.

The chain couples TRBV19 to TRBJ2-2, with 7 bases aligning to TRBD2. This CDR3 region has 16 residues. Germline-derived CDR1 and CDR2 are LNHDA and SQIVND (reference sequence). V lost 7 bases and J lost 4; bases outside the gene matches: 12. The CDR3 protein is CASKASGVGGTGELFF. The CDR3 nucleotides are TGTGCCAGTAAGGCTAGCGGAGTGGGCGGCACCGGGGAGCTGTTTTTT.

This clonotype was observed at least ten times. V gene TRBV24-1 combines with J gene TRBJ1-2; 10 nucleotides match TRBD1. The CDR3 length is 14 residues. Germline assignment: CDR1 KGHDR and CDR2 SFDVKD. V was pared by 3 bases and J by 6 bases, with 3 bases of the junction left unmatched. Written as DNA, the CDR3 is TGTGCCACCAGTGATCCTGGGACAGGGGATGGCTACACCTTC. Protein: CATSDPGTGDGYTF.

J is TRBJ2-2 and V is TRBV6-5, with 10 bases matching TRBD2. The J segment lost 3 bases and the V segment lost 0 bases, leaving 7 bases of the junction unmatched. Germline CDR1 reads MNHEY; CDR2 reads SVGAGI. There are 18 residues in the CDR3. The CDR3 spells CASSYSPSGRVDTGELFF. For the CDR3, the DNA is TGTGCCAGCAGTTACTCGCCTAGCGGGAGAGTAGACACCGGGGAGCTGTTTTTT.

This chain connects TRBV20-1 to TRBJ2-3; TRBD1 matches 8 bases. The CDR3 is made up of 15 amino acids. Germline-derived CDR1 and CDR2 are DFQATT and SNEGSKA (reference sequence). The ends lost 6 bases at V and 5 bases at J; junction bases unmatched: 13. The CDR3 nucleotides read TGCAGTGCCGGACAGGGCTTTGGGCAAGGAGATACGCAGTATTTT. Its translation is CSAGQGFGQGDTQYF.

This clonotype showed up many times. The chain is built from TRBV9 and TRBJ2-1; 9 bases align to TRBD2. The CDR3 spans 15 residues. Unmatched junction bases numbered 4, after V lost 0 bases and J lost 6 bases. The germline V gene has CDR1 SGDLS and CDR2 YYNGEE. CDR3 DNA: TGTGCCAGCAGCGTAGTGGCTAGCGGGGCCAATGAGCAGTTCTTC. It is translated as CASSVVASGANEQFF. Full variable domain (outside the CDR3, taken from reference TRBV9 and TRBJ2-1): DSGVTQTPKHLITATGQRVTLRCSPRSGDLSVYWYQQSLDQGLQFLIQYYNGEERAKGNILERFSAQQFPDLHSELNLSSLELGDSALYFCASSVVASGANEQFFGPGTRLTVL.

The chain couples TRBV29-1 to TRBJ2-1, with TRBD2 matching 12 bases. V was pared by 5 bases and J by 9 bases, with 11 bases of the junction left unmatched. The CDR3 is 15 residues long. The germline V gene has CDR1 SQVTM and CDR2 ANQGSEA. CDR3 sequence: CSVLSPGLAGGEQFF. The CDR3 bases are TGCAGCGTTTTATCCCCGGGACTAGCGGGTGGTGAGCAGTTCTTC.

This chain uses TRBV6-4 with TRBJ2-3; TRBD1 matches at 7 bases. The germline V gene encodes CDR1 MRHNA and CDR2 SNTAGT. The CDR3 contains 17 residues. Trimming took 2 bases from V and 6 from J; bases not matched to a gene: 14. For the CDR3, the DNA is TGTGCCAGCAGTGACCCCCAGAGAGGGGGCGGTTTGGATACGCAGTATTTT. Amino acids: CASSDPQRGGGLDTQYF.

The chain uses TRBV20-1 and TRBJ2-7; D gene unclear. Trimming removed 0 bases from V and 3 bases from J, with 18 bases in between. Germline assignment: CDR1 DFQATT and CDR2 SNEGSKA (reference sequence). CDR3 length equals 16 residues. The CDR3 nucleotides are TGCAGTGCTAGAGACTCCTTCGTAGGGCTGGACTACGAGCAGTACTTC. It codes for CSARDSFVGLDYEQYF.

This chain uses TRBV19 with TRBJ2-1; TRBD2 is a possible D gene (6 bases). Between the trimmed V and J ends, which lost 3 bases and 0 bases, there was a span of 9 bases. This CDR3 contains 15 residues. Germline CDR1 reads LNHDA; CDR2 reads SQIVND (reference sequence). CDR3 in DNA: TGTGCCAGTAGTATCCCTAGCGACTCCTACAATGAGCAGTTCTTC. Translated, it gives CASSIPSDSYNEQFF.

The V call is TRBV18, the J call TRBJ1-4; no clear D gene. This CDR3 spans 14 amino acids. Trimming removed 2 bases at V and 6 bases at J, with 10 bases between. CDR1 and CDR2 from the germline V gene are KGHSH and LQKENI. CDR3 loop: CASSPFSRDEKLFF. As DNA, the CDR3 is TGTGCCAGCTCACCATTTTCCCGAGATGAAAAACTGTTTTTT. The full variable domain, rest sourced from reference TRBV18 and TRBJ1-4, is NAGVMQNPRHLVRRRGQEARLRCSPMKGHSHVYWYRQLPEEGLKFMVYLQKENIIDESGMPKERFSAEFPKEGPSILRIQQVVRGDSAAYFCASSPFSRDEKLFFGSGTQLSVL.

The V call is TRBV20-1, the J call TRBJ2-7; 7 bases align to TRBD2. Trimming removed 1 base from V and 3 bases from J; junction bases left unmatched: 15. Germline V lookup: CDR1 DFQATT, CDR2 SNEGSKA (reference sequence). The length of the CDR3 is 17 residues. The CDR3 is CSARGLAGVPFVYEQYF. For the CDR3, the DNA is TGCAGTGCTAGAGGTTTAGCGGGTGTCCCATTCGTCTACGAGCAGTACTTC.

This clonotype was seen a few times. V usage is TRBV7-2 and J usage is TRBJ2-1, with TRBD1 matching 7 bases. Unmatched junction bases numbered 7, after V lost 4 bases and J lost 10 bases. The CDR3 runs 13 residues. Germline-derived CDR1 and CDR2 are SGHTA and FQGNSA. The chain's CDR3 is CASSWGQLGEQFF. The CDR3 DNA sequence: TGTGCCAGCAGCTGGGGACAGTTGGGCGAGCAGTTCTTC.

The J gene is TRBJ1-6, the V gene TRBV28; possible D gene TRBD1, 5 bases. CDR3 length: 17 residues. Per germline, CDR1 MDHEN and CDR2 SYDVKM. The germline V and J ends were trimmed by 1 base and 0 bases, with 10 bases remaining between them. In DNA, the CDR3 is TGTGCCAGCAGTTTATTGGACACGTTCTCCTATAATTCACCCCTCCACTTT. Its translation: CASSLLDTFSYNSPLHF.

This clonotype showed up just a few times. CDR3 nucleotides: TGTGCCAGCAGTTCCGGGACAGGGTATGAAAAACTGTTTTTT. Residues: CASSSGTGYEKLFF. This sequence joins TRBV28 and TRBJ1-4, with TRBD1 identical over 9 bases. J gave up 6 bases and V 4 bases, and 3 bases lay outside the gene matches. CDR3 length: 14 amino acids. Germline V gene sequence: CDR1 MDHEN, CDR2 SYDVKM.

This clonotype was seen a single time. The chain joins TRBV20-1 to TRBJ2-4, with D perhaps TRBD1 (5 bases). Trimming shortened V by 6 bases and J by 0 bases, and 21 bases separated the two germline ends. Germline values: CDR1 DFQATT, CDR2 SNEGSKA (reference sequence). The CDR3 runs 17 residues. CDR3 coding DNA: TGCAGTGCCAACCTAGGGGTAGCTGTACTAGCCAAAAACATTCAGTACTTC. Protein product: CSANLGVAVLAKNIQYF.